This TCR beta chain was observed in a study of blood T cell repertoires in COVID-19. In the authors' workflow: Nucleated cell counts were estimated from reference gene primer amplification. TCRdb's copy holds only in-frame clones and misses some; the assay was immunoSEQ multiplex PCR. From that table come the V and J calls and clone size; the DNA was used to work out D and trimming. The sample comprises about 200,000 clones, around 89% of which are singletons, and less than 5.5% rests with the top ten. Trimming removed 4 bases from V and 10 bases from J, with 12 bases in between. Germline CDR1 is SGDLS and CDR2 is YYNGEE. CDR3 length: 12 amino acids.

Sequenced sample: peripheral blood. The sequence was collected from a human donor in a cohort sampled during active COVID-19. The V call is TRBV9, the J call TRBJ2-1, with D tentatively TRBD1 (6 bases). CDR3 coding DNA: TGTGCCAGCAGCCCATCGGACAGAGAGCAGTTCTTC. Amino acid sequence: CASSPSDREQFF.